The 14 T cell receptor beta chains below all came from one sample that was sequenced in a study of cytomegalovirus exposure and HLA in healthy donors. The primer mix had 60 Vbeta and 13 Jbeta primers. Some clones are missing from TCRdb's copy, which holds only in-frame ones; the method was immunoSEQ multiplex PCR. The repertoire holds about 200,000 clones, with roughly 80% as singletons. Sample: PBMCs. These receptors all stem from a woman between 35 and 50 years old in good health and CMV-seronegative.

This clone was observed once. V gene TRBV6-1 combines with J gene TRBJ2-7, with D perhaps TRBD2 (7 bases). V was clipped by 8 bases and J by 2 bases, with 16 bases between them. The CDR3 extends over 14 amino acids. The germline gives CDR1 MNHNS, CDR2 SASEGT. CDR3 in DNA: TGTGCCAGCGCCCTTTGGGGGGGCCCCTACGAGCAGTACTTC. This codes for CASALWGGPYEQYF.

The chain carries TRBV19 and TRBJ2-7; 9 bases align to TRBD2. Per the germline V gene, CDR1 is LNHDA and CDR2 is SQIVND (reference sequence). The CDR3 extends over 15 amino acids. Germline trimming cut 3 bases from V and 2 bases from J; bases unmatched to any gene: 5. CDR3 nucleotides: TGTGCCAGTAGTATGGGACTAGCCGGGACCTACGAGCAGTACTTC. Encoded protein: CASSMGLAGTYEQYF. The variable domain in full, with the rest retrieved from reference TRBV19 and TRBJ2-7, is DGGITQSPKYLFRKEGQNVTLSCEQNLNHDAMYWYRQDPGQGLRLIYYSQIVNDFQKGDIAEGYSVSREKKESFPLTVTSAQKNPTAFYLCASSMGLAGTYEQYFGPGTRLTVT.

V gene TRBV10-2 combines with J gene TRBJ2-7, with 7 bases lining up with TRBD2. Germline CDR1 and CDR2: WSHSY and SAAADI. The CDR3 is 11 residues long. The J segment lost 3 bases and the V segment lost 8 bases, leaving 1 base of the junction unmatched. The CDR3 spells CASSSGYEQYF. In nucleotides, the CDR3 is TGCGCCAGCTCTAGCGGCTACGAGCAGTACTTC.

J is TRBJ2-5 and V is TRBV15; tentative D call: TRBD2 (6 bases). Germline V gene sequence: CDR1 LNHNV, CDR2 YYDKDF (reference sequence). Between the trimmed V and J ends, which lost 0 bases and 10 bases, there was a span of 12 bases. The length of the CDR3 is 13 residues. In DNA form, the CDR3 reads TGTGCCACCAGCAGAGATACGGGACTGCGCCAGTACTTC. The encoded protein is CATSRDTGLRQYF.

The CDR3 loop reads CASSRHLGSYEQYF. CDR3 bases: TGTGCCAGCAGTCGTCATCTAGGTTCCTACGAGCAGTACTTC. The rearrangement joins TRBV11-2 to TRBJ2-7; D is undetermined. V was pared by 6 bases and J by 1 base, with 13 bases between. The CDR3 spans 14 residues. Germline V lookup: CDR1 SGHAT, CDR2 FQNNGV.

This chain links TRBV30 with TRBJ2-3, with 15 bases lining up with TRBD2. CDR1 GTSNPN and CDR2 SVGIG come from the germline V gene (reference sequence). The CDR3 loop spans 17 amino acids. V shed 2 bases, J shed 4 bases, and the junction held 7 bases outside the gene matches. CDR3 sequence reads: CAWSIGLAGGPADTQYF. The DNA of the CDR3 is TGTGCCTGGAGTATTGGACTAGCGGGAGGGCCCGCAGATACGCAGTATTTT.

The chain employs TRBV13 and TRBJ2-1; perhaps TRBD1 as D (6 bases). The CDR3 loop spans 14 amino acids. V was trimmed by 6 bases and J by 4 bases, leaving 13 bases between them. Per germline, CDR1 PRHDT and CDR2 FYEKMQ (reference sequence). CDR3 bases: TGTGCCAGCAGTCCCCGGGACAATTACAATGAGCAGTTCTTC. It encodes CASSPRDNYNEQFF.

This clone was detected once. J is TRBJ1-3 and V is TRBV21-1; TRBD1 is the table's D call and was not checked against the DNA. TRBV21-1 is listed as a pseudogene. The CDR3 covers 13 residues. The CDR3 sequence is CARAFVMGNTIYF. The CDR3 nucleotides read TGTGCCAGGGCCTTTGTGATGGGAAACACCATATATTTT.

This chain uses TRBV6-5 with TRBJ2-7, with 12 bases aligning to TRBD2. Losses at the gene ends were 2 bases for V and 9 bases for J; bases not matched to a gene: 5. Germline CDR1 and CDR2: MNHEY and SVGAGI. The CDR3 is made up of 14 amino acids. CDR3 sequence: CASSYLAGGDVQYF. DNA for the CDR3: TGTGCCAGCAGTTACCTAGCGGGAGGGGACGTGCAGTACTTC.

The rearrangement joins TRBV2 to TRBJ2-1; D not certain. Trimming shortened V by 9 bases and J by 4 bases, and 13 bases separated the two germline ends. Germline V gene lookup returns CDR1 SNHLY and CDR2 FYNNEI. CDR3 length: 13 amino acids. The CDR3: CASGEDEYNEQFF. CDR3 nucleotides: TGTGCCAGTGGAGAAGACGAGTACAATGAGCAGTTCTTC. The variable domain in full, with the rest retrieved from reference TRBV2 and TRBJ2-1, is EPEVTQTPSHQVTQMGQEVILRCVPISNHLYFYWYRQILGQKVEFLVSFYNNEISEKSEIFDDQFSVERPDGSNFTLKIRSTKLEDSAMYFCASGEDEYNEQFFGPGTRLTVL.

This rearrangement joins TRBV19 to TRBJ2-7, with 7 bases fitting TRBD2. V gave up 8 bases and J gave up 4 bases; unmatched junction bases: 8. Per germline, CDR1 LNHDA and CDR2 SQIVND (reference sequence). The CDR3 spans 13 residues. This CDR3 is CASGAGEGYEQYF. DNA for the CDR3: TGTGCCAGTGGGGCGGGAGAAGGGTACGAGCAGTACTTC.

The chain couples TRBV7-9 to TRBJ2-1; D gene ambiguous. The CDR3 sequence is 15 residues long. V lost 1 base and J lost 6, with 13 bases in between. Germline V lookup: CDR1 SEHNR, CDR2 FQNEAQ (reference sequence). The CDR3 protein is CASSLEPLPPNEQFF. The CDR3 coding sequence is TGTGCCAGCAGCTTAGAACCCCTACCCCCCAATGAGCAGTTCTTC.

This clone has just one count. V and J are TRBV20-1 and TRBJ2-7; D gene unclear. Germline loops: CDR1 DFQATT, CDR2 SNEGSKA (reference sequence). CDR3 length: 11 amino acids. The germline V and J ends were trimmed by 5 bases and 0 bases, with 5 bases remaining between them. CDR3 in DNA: TGCAGTGCTTGGAGCTCCTACGAGCAGTACTTC. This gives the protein CSAWSSYEQYF.

CDR3 region: CAWSHTSAYYNEQFF. For the CDR3, the DNA is TGTGCCTGGAGCCACACTAGCGCCTATTACAATGAGCAGTTCTTC. J is TRBJ2-1 and V is TRBV30; 7 positions match TRBD2. Germline CDR1 GTSNPN, CDR2 SVGIG (reference sequence). CDR3 length: 15 amino acids. V dropped 3 bases and J dropped 4; count of bases not matched to a gene: 9.